Listed here are 11 T cell receptor beta chains from one sample, sequenced in a study of OX40 agonist ivuxolimab in advanced cancers. Only in-frame clones appear in the TCRdb table, and some are missing; sequencing was by immunoSEQ multiplex PCR. The sample shows 60,000 to 95,000 clones, 80% to 90% of them seen only once. The sequenced sample was CD4+ or CD8+ T cells sorted from blood, obtained in a trial of the OX40 agonist ivuxolimab. Receptors originate from an adult with an advanced solid tumor such as melanoma, head and neck, liver or kidney cancer.

The genes are TRBV7-9 and TRBJ2-7; 8 positions match TRBD1. The CDR3 covers 12 residues. The germline V gene has CDR1 SEHNR and CDR2 FQNEAQ (reference sequence). V dropped 10 bases and J dropped 5; count of bases not matched to a gene: 7. The CDR3 sequence is CATNRGVNEQYF. CDR3 DNA: TGTGCCACCAACAGGGGGGTAAACGAGCAGTACTTC. The full variable domain, rest sourced from reference TRBV7-9 and TRBJ2-7, is DTGVSQNPRHKITKRGQNVTFRCDPISEHNRLYWYRQTLGQGPEFLTYFQNEAQLEKSRLLSDRFSAERPKGSFSTLEIQRTEQGDSAMYLCATNRGVNEQYFGPGTRLTVT.

The chain joins TRBV5-1 to TRBJ2-7; D is undetermined. Germline assignment: CDR1 SGHRS and CDR2 YFSETQ. V was clipped by 0 bases and J by 5 bases, with 12 bases between them. The CDR3 has 14 amino acids. The CDR3 nucleotides read TGCGCCAGCAGCTTGGGTCGGGTTGGGGACGAGCAGTACTTC. This encodes CASSLGRVGDEQYF.

This sequence joins TRBV5-1 and TRBJ2-1; 10 bases map to TRBD2. V trimming: 4 bases; J trimming: 6 bases; junction bases outside the gene matches: 10. Germline-derived CDR1 and CDR2 are SGHRS and YFSETQ. This CDR3 region has 16 residues. The CDR3 DNA follows: TGCGCCAGCAGCACCGTGACTAGCGGGCGACCCAATGAGCAGTTCTTC. Translation gives CASSTVTSGRPNEQFF.

Written as DNA, the CDR3 is TGTGCCAGCAGTGGGATAGGGGCGACAGCCTATGGCTACACCTTC. This encodes CASSGIGATAYGYTF. The chain couples TRBV6-5 to TRBJ1-2; D perhaps matches TRBD1 (5 bases). Per germline, CDR1 MNHEY and CDR2 SVGAGI. The CDR3 runs 15 residues. V was shortened by 5 bases and J by 4 bases, with 17 bases between the two germline ends.

The chain joins TRBV5-1 to TRBJ1-3; the D is unclear. Germline CDR1 and CDR2: SGHRS and YFSETQ. V was cut by 4 bases and J by 3 bases, with 17 bases left in between. The CDR3 has 16 amino acids. The CDR3 region has the DNA TGCGCCAGCAGCCCTCACACCCGTCTCGGTGGAAACACCATATATTTT. Encoded protein: CASSPHTRLGGNTIYF.

This clone was found once. V gene TRBV6-1 combines with J gene TRBJ1-1, with unresolved D. Germline CDR1 and CDR2: MNHNS and SASEGT. This CDR3 has 13 amino acids. Trimming left V 11 bases short and J 3 bases short, with 16 bases between. CDR3 protein: CASHVVQDTEAFF. CDR3 bases: TGTGCCTCCCACGTTGTGCAAGACACTGAAGCTTTCTTT.

The count of this clone is one. The rearrangement links TRBV5-1 to TRBJ2-1, with 9 bases lining up with TRBD2. In germline, CDR1 is SGHRS, CDR2 YFSETQ. The CDR3 runs to 17 residues. J gave up 7 bases and V 0 bases, and 11 bases lay outside the gene matches. The CDR3 here is CASSLDPQAGGGNEQFF. The CDR3 bases are TGCGCCAGCAGCTTGGACCCTCAGGCGGGGGGGGGTAATGAGCAGTTCTTC. Supplemented by reference TRBV5-1 and TRBJ2-1, the full variable domain reads KAGVTQTPRYLIKTRGQQVTLSCSPISGHRSVSWYQQTPGQGLQFLFEYFSETQRNKGNFPGRFSGRQFSNSRSEMNVSTLELGDSALYLCASSLDPQAGGGNEQFFGPGTRLTVL.

The chain links TRBV27 to TRBJ2-1; 11 bases agree with TRBD2. CDR1 and CDR2 from the germline V gene are MNHEY and SMNVEV (reference sequence). V trimming: 9 bases; J trimming: 8 bases; junction bases outside the gene matches: 12. The CDR3 has 15 residues. The CDR3 DNA reads TGTGCCAGTTTCCCTAGCGGGAGGCCTTCCGATGAGCAGTTCTTC. It is translated as CASFPSGRPSDEQFF.

This clone was counted once. The CDR3: CASSYSMRGASYGYTF. The CDR3 coding sequence is TGTGCCAGCAGTTACTCGATGCGGGGCGCGTCCTATGGCTACACCTTC. The chain employs TRBV6-5 and TRBJ1-2; possibly TRBD1 for D (5 bases). Looked up from germline, CDR1 is MNHEY and CDR2 is SVGAGI. The CDR3 loop spans 16 amino acids. With 0 bases removed from V and 4 bases from J, the gap between germline ends came to 15 bases.

The rearrangement links TRBV2 to TRBJ2-7, with 8 positions matching TRBD2. The CDR3 runs 15 residues. The V gene's germline CDR1 is SNHLY and CDR2 FYNNEI. J lost 2 bases, V lost 6 bases, and 9 bases had no gene match. The CDR3 sequence is CASRVGGSGTYEQYF. The CDR3, as DNA: TGTGCCAGCAGGGTGGGGGGTAGCGGGACCTACGAGCAGTACTTC. Full variable domain (outside the CDR3, taken from reference TRBV2 and TRBJ2-7): EPEVTQTPSHQVTQMGQEVILRCVPISNHLYFYWYRQILGQKVEFLVSFYNNEISEKSEIFDDQFSVERPDGSNFTLKIRSTKLEDSAMYFCASRVGGSGTYEQYFGPGTRLTVT.

The chain combines TRBV6-6 with TRBJ1-2; D is undetermined. Deletions cut 2 bases from V and 3 bases from J, with 4 bases between. The CDR3 sequence is 12 residues long. Per the germline V gene, CDR1 is MNHNY and CDR2 is SVGAGI (reference sequence). The CDR3 bases are TGTGCCAGCAGTTACAGGGACTATGGCTACACCTTC. It translates to CASSYRDYGYTF.